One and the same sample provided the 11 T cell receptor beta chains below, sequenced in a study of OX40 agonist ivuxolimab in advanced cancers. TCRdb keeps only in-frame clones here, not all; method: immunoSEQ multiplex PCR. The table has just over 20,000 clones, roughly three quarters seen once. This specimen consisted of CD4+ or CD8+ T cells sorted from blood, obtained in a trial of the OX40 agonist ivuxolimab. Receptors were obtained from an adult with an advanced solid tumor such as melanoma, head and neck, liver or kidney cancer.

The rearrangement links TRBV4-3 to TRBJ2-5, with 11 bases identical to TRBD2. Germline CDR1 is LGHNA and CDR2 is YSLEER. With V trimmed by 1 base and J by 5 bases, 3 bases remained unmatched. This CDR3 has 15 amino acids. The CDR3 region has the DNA TGCGCCAGCAGCCAAGGTAGACTAGCGGGGGAGACCCAGTACTTC. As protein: CASSQGRLAGETQYF.

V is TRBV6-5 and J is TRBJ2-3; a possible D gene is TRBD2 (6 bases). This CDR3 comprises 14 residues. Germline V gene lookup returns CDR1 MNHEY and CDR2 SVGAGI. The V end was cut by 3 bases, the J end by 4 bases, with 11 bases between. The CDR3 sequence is CASSYRLDADTQYF. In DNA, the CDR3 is TGTGCCAGCAGTTATAGACTAGATGCAGATACGCAGTATTTT.

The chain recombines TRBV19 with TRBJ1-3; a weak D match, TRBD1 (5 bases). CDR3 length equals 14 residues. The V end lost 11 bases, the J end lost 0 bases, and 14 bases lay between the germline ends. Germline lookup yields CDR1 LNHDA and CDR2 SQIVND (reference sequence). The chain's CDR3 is CAAGDLSSGNTIYF. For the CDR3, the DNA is TGTGCCGCCGGGGACCTGAGCTCTGGAAACACCATATATTTT.

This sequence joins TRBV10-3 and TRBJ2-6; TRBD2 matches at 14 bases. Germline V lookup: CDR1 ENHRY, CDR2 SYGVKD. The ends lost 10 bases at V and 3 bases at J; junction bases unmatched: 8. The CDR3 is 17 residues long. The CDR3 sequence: CATISGTSGGGANVLTF. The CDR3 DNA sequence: TGTGCCACCATTTCCGGGACTAGCGGGGGTGGGGCCAACGTCCTGACTTTC.

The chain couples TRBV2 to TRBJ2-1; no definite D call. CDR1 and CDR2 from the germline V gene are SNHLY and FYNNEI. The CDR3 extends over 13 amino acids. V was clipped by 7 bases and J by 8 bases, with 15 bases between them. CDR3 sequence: CASTQTVTHEQFF. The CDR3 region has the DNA TGTGCCAGCACCCAAACCGTCACCCATGAGCAGTTCTTC.

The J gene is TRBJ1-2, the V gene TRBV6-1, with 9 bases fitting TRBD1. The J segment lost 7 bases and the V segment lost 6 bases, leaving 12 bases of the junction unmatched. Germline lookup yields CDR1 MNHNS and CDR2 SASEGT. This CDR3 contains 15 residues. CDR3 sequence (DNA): TGTGCCAGCAGCAATGGACAGGGGTTGCAGGGTGGCTACACCTTC. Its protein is CASSNGQGLQGGYTF.

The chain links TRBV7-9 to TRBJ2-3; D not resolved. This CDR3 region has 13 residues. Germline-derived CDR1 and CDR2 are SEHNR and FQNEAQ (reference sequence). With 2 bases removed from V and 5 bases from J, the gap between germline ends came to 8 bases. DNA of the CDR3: TGTGCCAGCAGCTTACTTGTAGGAGATACGCAGTATTTT. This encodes CASSLLVGDTQYF.

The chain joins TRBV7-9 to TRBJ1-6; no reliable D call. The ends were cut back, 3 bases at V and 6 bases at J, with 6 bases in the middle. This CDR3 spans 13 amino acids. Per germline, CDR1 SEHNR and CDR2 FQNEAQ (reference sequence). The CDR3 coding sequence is TGTGCCAGCAGCTTGAACAGTAATTCACCCCTCCACTTT. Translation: CASSLNSNSPLHF.

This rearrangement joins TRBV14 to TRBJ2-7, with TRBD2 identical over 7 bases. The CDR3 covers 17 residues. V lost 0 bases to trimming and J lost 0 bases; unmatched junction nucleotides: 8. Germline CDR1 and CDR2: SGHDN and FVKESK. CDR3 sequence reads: CASSQEMGGINSYEQYF. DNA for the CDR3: TGTGCCAGCAGCCAAGAAATGGGGGGGATTAACTCCTACGAGCAGTACTTC.

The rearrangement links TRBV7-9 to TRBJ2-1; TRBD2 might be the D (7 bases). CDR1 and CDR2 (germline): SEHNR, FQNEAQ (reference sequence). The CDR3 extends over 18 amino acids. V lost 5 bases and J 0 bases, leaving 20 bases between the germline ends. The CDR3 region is CASSLHPMRGGSYNEQFF. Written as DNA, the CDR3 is TGTGCCAGCAGCCTCCACCCCATGAGGGGGGGCTCCTACAATGAGCAGTTCTTC.

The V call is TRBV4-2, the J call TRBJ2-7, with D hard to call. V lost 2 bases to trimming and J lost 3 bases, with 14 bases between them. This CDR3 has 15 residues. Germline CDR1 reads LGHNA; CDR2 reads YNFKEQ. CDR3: CASSQKGEAGYEQYF. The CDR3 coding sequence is TGTGCCAGCAGCCAAAAGGGCGAGGCTGGCTACGAGCAGTACTTC.